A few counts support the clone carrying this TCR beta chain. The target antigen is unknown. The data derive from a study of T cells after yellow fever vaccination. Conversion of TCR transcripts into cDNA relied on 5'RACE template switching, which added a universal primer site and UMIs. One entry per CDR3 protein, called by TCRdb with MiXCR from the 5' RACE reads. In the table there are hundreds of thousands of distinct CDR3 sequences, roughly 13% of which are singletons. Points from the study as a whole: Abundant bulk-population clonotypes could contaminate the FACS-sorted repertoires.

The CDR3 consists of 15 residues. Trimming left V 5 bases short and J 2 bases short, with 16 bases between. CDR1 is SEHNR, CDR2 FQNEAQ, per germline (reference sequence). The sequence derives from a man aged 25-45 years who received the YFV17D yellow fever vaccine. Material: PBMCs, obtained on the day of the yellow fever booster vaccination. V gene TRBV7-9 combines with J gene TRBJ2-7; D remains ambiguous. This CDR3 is CASSPRTAPPYEQYF. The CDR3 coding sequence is TGTGCCAGCAGCCCCCGGACGGCGCCTCCCTACGAGCAGTACTTC.